These 16 T cell receptor beta chains share one sample of origin, sequenced in a study of blood T cell repertoires in COVID-19. Only in-frame clones appear in the TCRdb table, and some are missing; sequencing was by immunoSEQ multiplex PCR. The table lists 150,000 to 200,000 clones, 75% to 90% of them singletons. The source material was peripheral blood. These receptor sequences come from a human donor with active or convalescent COVID-19. The donor label of this sample is uncertain.

The J gene is TRBJ2-7, the V gene TRBV3-1 (or the pseudogene TRBV3-2), with 12 bases lining up with TRBD2. V shed 1 base and J 3 bases; nucleotides not matched to a gene: 13. The CDR3 runs to 19 residues. The germline V gene has CDR1 LGHDT and CDR2 YNNKEL (reference sequence). The CDR3 spells CASSQGSSTSGGPYYEQYF. The CDR3, as DNA: TGTGCCAGCAGCCAAGGAAGTTCGACTAGCGGGGGCCCCTACTACGAGCAGTACTTC.

The rearrangement links TRBV5-4 to TRBJ2-5; maybe TRBD1 (5 bases). The CDR3 has 15 residues. Trimming removed 4 bases from V and 5 bases from J, with 18 bases in between. Germline V gene lookup returns CDR1 SGHNT and CDR2 YYREEE (reference sequence). CDR3: CASSKGVDREETQYF. Here the CDR3 DNA reads TGTGCCAGCAGCAAGGGCGTTGACAGAGAGGAGACCCAGTACTTC.

DNA for the CDR3: TGCGCCAGCATTCTGGGACAGGGAGGAATAGACCACGAGCAGTACTTC. Translation: CASILGQGGIDHEQYF. This chain uses TRBV10-1 with TRBJ2-7, with 9 bases aligning to TRBD1. Per the germline V gene, CDR1 is WNHNN and CDR2 is SYGVQD (reference sequence). V lost 7 bases, J lost 5 bases, and 15 bases stayed unmatched. The length of the CDR3 is 16 residues.

The rearrangement links TRBV5-1 to TRBJ2-5; tentatively, D is TRBD2 (5 bases). CDR1 and CDR2 from the germline V gene are SGHRS and YFSETQ. V was clipped by 0 bases and J by 0 bases, with 12 bases between them. The CDR3 has 16 amino acids. The CDR3 here is CASSLAVSGNQETQYF. In DNA form, the CDR3 reads TGCGCCAGCAGCTTGGCAGTGTCGGGAAACCAAGAGACCCAGTACTTC.

The chain is built from TRBV4-1 and TRBJ1-3; possible D gene TRBD1, 5 bases. Per the germline V gene, CDR1 is MGHRA and CDR2 is YSYEKL. V lost 0 bases, J lost 1 base, and 10 bases lay in between. The CDR3 spans 16 residues. CDR3 amino acids: CASSQEGAPSGNTIYF. CDR3 nucleotide sequence: TGCGCCAGCAGCCAAGAAGGGGCACCGTCTGGAAACACCATATATTTT.

For this clone: One junction end does not reproduce the germline sequence, and a read error may be involved. The V gene is TRBV2, the J gene TRBJ2-3; 15 nucleotides match TRBD2. Germline V gene lookup returns CDR1 SNHLY and CDR2 FYNNEI. The CDR3 consists of 16 residues. In DNA form, the CDR3 reads TGTGCCAGCAGAGAAGGACTAGCGGGGGGGCGCGGTACGCAGTATTTT. This gives the protein CASREGLAGGRGTQYF.

Here the CDR3 reads CASSSSGVTDTQYF. Here the CDR3 DNA reads TGCGCCAGCAGCTCTAGCGGAGTCACAGATACGCAGTATTTT. The chain couples TRBV5-1 to TRBJ2-3; 7 bases map to TRBD2. CDR3 length equals 14 residues. The V gene end was trimmed by 3 bases and the J gene end by 2 bases; junction bases not matched to a gene: 3. Per germline, CDR1 SGHRS and CDR2 YFSETQ.

The chain joins TRBV6-6 to TRBJ2-3, with a tentative D call TRBD2 (5 bases). Between the trimmed V and J ends, which lost 0 bases and 7 bases, there was a span of 11 bases. Germline CDR1 MNHNY, CDR2 SVGAGI (reference sequence). This CDR3 comprises 14 residues. CDR3 residues: CASSYSTGENTQYF. Written as DNA, the CDR3 is TGTGCCAGCAGTTACTCGACCGGGGAAAATACGCAGTATTTT.

This clone is a singleton in its sample. This chain uses TRBV4-2 with TRBJ2-1; TRBD2 matches 11 bases. Germline V gene lookup returns CDR1 LGHNA and CDR2 YNFKEQ. The CDR3 length is 15 residues. V lost 5 bases and J lost 4; bases outside the gene matches: 4. The CDR3: CASSILAGGYNEQFF. The CDR3 coding sequence is TGTGCCAGCAGCATCCTAGCGGGGGGATACAATGAGCAGTTCTTC.

The chain combines TRBV7-2 with TRBJ2-7, with D tentatively TRBD2 (6 bases). CDR3 length equals 14 residues. The germline V gene encodes CDR1 SGHTA and CDR2 FQGNSA. The V and J ends lost 6 bases and 3 bases respectively, with 15 bases between them. CDR3: CASRMGGDDYEQYF. CDR3 bases: TGTGCCAGCAGGATGGGGGGAGATGACTACGAGCAGTACTTC.

This chain uses TRBV6-6 with TRBJ2-2; 11 bases align to TRBD1. V was clipped by 0 bases and J by 8 bases; unmatched bases: 5. There are 16 residues in the CDR3. From germline, CDR1 is MNHNY and CDR2 SVGAGI (reference sequence). In DNA form, the CDR3 reads TGTGCCAGCAGTTACTCCTGGACAGGGGGCTCAGGGGAGCTGTTTTTT. Translating gives CASSYSWTGGSGELFF.

The rearrangement joins TRBV15 to TRBJ1-2, with a tentative D call TRBD1 (6 bases). In germline, CDR1 is LNHNV, CDR2 YYDKDF (reference sequence). Trimming stripped 3 bases from V and 3 bases from J, with 17 bases between. The CDR3 extends over 16 amino acids. The CDR3 nucleotides read TGTGCCACCAGCAGCCCCATTCTGGGGGCGGACTATGGCTACACCTTC. Its protein is CATSSPILGADYGYTF. The full variable domain, its missing parts supplied by reference TRBV15 and TRBJ1-2, is DAMVIQNPRYQVTQFGKPVTLSCSQTLNHNVMYWYQQKSSQAPKLLFHYYDKDFNNEADTPDNFQSRRPNTSFCFLDIRSPGLGDTAMYLCATSSPILGADYGYTFGSGTRLTVV.

This chain connects TRBV5-3 to TRBJ1-5; D gene ambiguous. TRBV5-3 counts as an open reading frame of uncertain function. V lost 0 bases, J lost 4 bases, and 20 bases lay in between. The CDR3 extends over 18 amino acids. The CDR3 nucleotides read TGTGCCAGAAGCTTGGTACCCCGTCGGAGAATAAGAAATCAGCCCCAGCATTTT. It encodes CARSLVPRRRIRNQPQHF.

This clone came up a few times. The V gene is TRBV7-3, the J gene TRBJ2-2; 8 bases line up with TRBD2. Germline CDR1 is SGHTA and CDR2 is FQGTGA. CDR3 length: 14 residues. The J segment lost 3 bases and the V segment lost 6 bases, leaving 3 bases of the junction unmatched. The CDR3 sequence: CASSLLADTGELFF. As DNA, the CDR3 is TGTGCCAGCAGTCTACTAGCGGACACCGGGGAGCTGTTTTTT.

The chain uses TRBV4-1 and TRBJ2-5; D gene ambiguous. Germline CDR1 and CDR2: MGHRA and YSYEKL. The V gene lost 4 bases and the J gene lost 5 bases, with 14 bases spanning the gap. The CDR3 covers 14 residues. CDR3 coding DNA: TGCGCCAGCAGCCCTAAAACCTCCCCCGAGACCCAGTACTTC. Its protein product is CASSPKTSPETQYF.

The chain joins TRBV11-2 to TRBJ2-5; TRBD2 agrees at 10 bases. V shed 5 bases, J shed 4 bases, and the junction held 10 bases outside the gene matches. CDR3 length equals 16 residues. Germline V gives CDR1 SGHAT, CDR2 FQNNGV. CDR3 region: CASSLPLGLAVETQYF. The CDR3 nucleotides are TGTGCCAGCAGCCTCCCTCTAGGACTAGCGGTAGAGACCCAGTACTTC.